The 2 T cell receptor beta chains given below trace back to one sample, sequenced in a study of T cells in Graves' hyperthyroidism and ophthalmopathy. Using RNA transcripts as the source, TCR beta CDR3 regions were amplified. HTBI primers were the set used in a first-round RT-PCR of the TCR CDR3. TCRdb called the multiplex PCR reads again in MiXCR, with one record for every CDR3 protein. The sample contains about 350,000 distinct CDR3 sequences, approximately 15% of which appear only once. The specimen sequenced was blood. The receptor source for this set is a woman younger than 45 with Graves' hyperthyroidism.

This chain uses TRBV6-6 with TRBJ2-1; 9 bases are a match to TRBD1. CDR1 MNHNY and CDR2 SVGAGI come from the germline V gene (reference sequence). Trimming took 0 bases from V and 4 from J; bases not matched to a gene: 7. CDR3 size: 17 residues. The CDR3 sequence is CASSYSPRDRVYNEQFF. The CDR3 coding sequence is TGTGCCAGCAGTTACTCGCCCCGGGACAGGGTATACAATGAGCAGTTCTTC.

This clonotype was found a few times. This chain connects TRBV10-3 to TRBJ1-5, with a weak D call TRBD1 (6 bases). The CDR3 spans 18 residues. CDR1 and CDR2 (germline): ENHRY, SYGVKD. Trimming removed 0 bases from V and 7 bases from J, with 22 bases in between. CDR3 sequence (DNA): TGTGCCATCAGTGAGTCGAAAGGGGGGGGCTCGACGGGGCAGCCCCAGCATTTT. This gives the protein CAISESKGGGSTGQPQHF.